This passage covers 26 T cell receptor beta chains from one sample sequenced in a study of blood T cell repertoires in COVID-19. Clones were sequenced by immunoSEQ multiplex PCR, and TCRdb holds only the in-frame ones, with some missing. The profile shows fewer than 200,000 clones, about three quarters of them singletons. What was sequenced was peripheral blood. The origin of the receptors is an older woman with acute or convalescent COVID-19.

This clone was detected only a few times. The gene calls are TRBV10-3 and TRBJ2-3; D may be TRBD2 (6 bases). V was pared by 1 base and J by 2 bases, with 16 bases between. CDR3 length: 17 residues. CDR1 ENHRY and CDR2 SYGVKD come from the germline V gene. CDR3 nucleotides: TGTGCCATCAGTGAGTGGTTAGCGGAGACACCCACAGATACGCAGTATTTT. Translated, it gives CAISEWLAETPTDTQYF.

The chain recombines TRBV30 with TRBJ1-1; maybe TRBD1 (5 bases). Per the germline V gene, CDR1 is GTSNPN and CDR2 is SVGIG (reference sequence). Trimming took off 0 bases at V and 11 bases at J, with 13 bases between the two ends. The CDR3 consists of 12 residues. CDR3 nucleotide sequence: TGTGCCTGGAGTGTCGGTCGGGGGGGGGCTTTCTTT. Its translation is CAWSVGRGGAFF.

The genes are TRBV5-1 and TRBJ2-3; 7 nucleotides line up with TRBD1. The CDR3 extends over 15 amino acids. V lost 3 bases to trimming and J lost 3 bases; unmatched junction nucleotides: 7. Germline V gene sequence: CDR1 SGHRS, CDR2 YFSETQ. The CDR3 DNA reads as TGCGCCAGCAGCTCGGCCCACAGGGGTACAGATACGCAGTATTTT. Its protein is CASSSAHRGTDTQYF.

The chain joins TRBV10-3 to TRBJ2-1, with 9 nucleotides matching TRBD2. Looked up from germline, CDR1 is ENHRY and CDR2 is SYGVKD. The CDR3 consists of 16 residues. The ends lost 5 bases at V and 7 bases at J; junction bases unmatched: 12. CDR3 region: CAISRSNGLASNEQFF. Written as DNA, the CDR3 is TGTGCCATCAGTAGGAGTAACGGACTAGCGAGTAATGAGCAGTTCTTC.

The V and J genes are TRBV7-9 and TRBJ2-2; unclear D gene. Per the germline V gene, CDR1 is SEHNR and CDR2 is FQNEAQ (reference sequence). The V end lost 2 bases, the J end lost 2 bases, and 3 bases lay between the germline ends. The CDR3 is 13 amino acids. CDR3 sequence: CASSLLNTGELFF. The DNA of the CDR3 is TGTGCCAGCAGCTTACTCAACACCGGGGAGCTGTTTTTT.

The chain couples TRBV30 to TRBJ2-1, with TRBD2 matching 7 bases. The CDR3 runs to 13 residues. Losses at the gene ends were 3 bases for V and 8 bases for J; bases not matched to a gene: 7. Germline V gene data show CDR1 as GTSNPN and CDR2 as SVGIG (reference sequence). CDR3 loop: CAWSQGGVDEQFF. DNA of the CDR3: TGTGCCTGGAGCCAGGGAGGGGTTGATGAGCAGTTCTTC.

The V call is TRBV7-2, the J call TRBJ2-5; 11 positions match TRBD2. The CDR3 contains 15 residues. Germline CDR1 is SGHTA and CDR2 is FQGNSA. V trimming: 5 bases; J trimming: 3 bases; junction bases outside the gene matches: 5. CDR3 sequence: CASSHTSGRKETQYF. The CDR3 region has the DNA TGTGCCAGCAGCCACACTAGCGGGAGAAAAGAGACCCAGTACTTC.

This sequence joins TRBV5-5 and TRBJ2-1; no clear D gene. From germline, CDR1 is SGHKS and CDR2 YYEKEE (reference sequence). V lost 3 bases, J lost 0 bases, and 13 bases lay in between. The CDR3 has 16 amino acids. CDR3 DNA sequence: TGTGCCAGCAGCTCCTTGCGCCGGAGCTCCTACAATGAGCAGTTCTTC. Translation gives CASSSLRRSSYNEQFF.

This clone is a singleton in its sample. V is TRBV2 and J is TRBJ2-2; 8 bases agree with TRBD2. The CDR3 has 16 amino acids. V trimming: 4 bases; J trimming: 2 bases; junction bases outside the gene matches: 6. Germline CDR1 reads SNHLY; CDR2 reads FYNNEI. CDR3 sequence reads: CASSASSGSNTGELFF. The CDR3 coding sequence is TGTGCCAGCAGTGCGAGCAGCGGGAGTAACACCGGGGAGCTGTTTTTT.

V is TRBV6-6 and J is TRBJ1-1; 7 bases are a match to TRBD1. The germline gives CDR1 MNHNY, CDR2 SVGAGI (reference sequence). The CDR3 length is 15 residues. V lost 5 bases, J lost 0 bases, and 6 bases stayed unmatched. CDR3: CASSQQQGMNTEAFF. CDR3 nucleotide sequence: TGTGCCAGCAGTCAACAACAGGGGATGAACACTGAAGCTTTCTTT.

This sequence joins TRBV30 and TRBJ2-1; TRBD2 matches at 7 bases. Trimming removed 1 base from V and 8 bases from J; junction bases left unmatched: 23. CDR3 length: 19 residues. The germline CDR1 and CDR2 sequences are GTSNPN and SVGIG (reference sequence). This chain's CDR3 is CAWSGVGLSSGPSFDEQFF. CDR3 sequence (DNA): TGTGCCTGGAGTGGTGTAGGCCTTTCTAGCGGACCTAGCTTCGATGAGCAGTTCTTC.

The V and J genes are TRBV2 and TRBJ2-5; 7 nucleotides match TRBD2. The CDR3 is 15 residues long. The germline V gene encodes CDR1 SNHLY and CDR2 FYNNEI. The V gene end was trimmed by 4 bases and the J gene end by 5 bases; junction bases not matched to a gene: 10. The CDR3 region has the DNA TGTGCCAGCAGTGTAACTAGCGAGAGCTTGGAGACCCAGTACTTC. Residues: CASSVTSESLETQYF.

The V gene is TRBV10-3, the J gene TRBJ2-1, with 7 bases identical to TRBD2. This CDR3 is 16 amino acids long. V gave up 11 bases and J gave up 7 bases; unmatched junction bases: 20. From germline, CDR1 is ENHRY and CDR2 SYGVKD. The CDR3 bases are TGTGCCGCGTCGGACCTTGGAGGGAGGGCCGGGAATGAGCAGTTCTTC. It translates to CAASDLGGRAGNEQFF.

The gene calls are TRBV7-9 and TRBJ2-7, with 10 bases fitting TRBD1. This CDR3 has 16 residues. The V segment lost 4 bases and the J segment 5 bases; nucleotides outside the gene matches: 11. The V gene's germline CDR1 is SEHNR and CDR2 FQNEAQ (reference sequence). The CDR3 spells CASSWTGTGAFNEQYF. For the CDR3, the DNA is TGTGCCAGCAGCTGGACCGGGACAGGGGCTTTTAACGAGCAGTACTTC.

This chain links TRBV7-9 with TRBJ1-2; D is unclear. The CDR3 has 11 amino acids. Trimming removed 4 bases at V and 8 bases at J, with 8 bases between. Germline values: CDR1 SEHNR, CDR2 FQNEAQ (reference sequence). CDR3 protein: CASSSNLGYTF. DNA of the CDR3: TGTGCCAGCAGCTCTAATCTGGGCTACACCTTC.

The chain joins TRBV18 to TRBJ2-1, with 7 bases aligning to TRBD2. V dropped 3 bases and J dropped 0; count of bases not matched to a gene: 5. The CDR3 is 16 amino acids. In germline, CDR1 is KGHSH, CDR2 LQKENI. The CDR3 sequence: CASSPGLGNSYNEQFF. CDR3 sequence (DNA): TGTGCCAGCTCACCCGGACTAGGCAACTCCTACAATGAGCAGTTCTTC.

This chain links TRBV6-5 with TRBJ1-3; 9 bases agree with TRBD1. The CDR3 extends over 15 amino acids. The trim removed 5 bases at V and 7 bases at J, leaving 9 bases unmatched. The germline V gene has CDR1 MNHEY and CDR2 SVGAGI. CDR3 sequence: CASSPDRGSSNTIYF. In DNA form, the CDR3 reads TGTGCCAGCAGTCCGGACAGGGGCTCTAGTAACACCATATATTTT.

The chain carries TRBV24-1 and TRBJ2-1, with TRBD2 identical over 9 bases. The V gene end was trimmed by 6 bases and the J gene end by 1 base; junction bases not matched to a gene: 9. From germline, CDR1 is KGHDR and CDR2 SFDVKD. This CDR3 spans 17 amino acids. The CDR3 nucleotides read TGTGCCACCAGTCCTGCTAGCGGGACTCCTTCCTACAATGAGCAGTTCTTC. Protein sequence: CATSPASGTPSYNEQFF.

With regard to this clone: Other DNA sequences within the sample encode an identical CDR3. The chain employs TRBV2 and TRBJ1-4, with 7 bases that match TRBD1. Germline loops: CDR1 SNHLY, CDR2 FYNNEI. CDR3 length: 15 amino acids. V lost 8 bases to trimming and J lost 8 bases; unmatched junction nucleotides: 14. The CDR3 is CASGGQAGIDEKLFF. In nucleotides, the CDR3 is TGTGCCAGCGGTGGACAGGCTGGGATTGACGAAAAACTGTTTTTT.

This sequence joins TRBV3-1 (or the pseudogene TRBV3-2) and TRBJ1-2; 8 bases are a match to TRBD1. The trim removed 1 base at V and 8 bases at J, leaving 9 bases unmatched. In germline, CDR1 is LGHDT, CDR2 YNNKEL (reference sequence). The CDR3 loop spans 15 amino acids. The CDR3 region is CASSQGAGGAGGYTF. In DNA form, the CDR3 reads TGTGCCAGCAGCCAAGGAGCAGGGGGCGCAGGAGGCTACACCTTC.

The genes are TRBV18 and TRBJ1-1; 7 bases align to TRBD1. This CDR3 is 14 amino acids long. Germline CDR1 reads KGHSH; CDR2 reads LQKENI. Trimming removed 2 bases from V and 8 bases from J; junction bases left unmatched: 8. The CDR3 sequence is CASSPSGQGGEAFF. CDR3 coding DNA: TGTGCCAGCTCACCAAGCGGCCAGGGGGGCGAAGCTTTCTTT.

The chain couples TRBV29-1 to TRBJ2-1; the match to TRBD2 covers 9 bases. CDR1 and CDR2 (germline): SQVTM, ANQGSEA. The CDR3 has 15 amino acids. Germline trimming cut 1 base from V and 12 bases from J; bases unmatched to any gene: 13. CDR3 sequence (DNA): TGCAGCGTTGAAGGGCGGCTAGCGGGGTTCCGGGGGCAGTTCTTC. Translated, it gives CSVEGRLAGFRGQFF.

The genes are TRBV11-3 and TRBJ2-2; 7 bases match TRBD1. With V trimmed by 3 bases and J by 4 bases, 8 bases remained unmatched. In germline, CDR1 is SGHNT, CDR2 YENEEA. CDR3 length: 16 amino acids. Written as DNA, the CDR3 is TGTGCCAGCAGCTTTGAACAGGGGCGCTTCACCGGGGAGCTGTTTTTT. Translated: CASSFEQGRFTGELFF.

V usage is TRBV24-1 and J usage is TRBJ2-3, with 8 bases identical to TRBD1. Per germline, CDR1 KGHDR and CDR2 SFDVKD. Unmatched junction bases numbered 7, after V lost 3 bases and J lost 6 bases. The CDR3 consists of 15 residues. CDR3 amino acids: CATSDRAGGPDTQYF. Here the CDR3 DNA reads TGTGCCACCAGTGATCGGGCAGGGGGCCCTGATACGCAGTATTTT.

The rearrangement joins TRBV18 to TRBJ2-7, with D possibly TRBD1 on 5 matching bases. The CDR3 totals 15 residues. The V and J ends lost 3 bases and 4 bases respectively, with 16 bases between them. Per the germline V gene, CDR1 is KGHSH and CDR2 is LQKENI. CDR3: CASSPRIRQIYEQYF. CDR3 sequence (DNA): TGTGCCAGCTCACCCCGAATCCGACAGATTTACGAGCAGTACTTC.

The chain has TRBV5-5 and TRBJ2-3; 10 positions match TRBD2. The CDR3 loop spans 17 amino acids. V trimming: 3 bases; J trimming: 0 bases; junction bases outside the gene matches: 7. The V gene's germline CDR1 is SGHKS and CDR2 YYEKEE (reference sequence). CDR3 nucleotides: TGTGCCAGCAGCTCGACGTCACTAGCGGGAAGCACAGATACGCAGTATTTT. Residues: CASSSTSLAGSTDTQYF.